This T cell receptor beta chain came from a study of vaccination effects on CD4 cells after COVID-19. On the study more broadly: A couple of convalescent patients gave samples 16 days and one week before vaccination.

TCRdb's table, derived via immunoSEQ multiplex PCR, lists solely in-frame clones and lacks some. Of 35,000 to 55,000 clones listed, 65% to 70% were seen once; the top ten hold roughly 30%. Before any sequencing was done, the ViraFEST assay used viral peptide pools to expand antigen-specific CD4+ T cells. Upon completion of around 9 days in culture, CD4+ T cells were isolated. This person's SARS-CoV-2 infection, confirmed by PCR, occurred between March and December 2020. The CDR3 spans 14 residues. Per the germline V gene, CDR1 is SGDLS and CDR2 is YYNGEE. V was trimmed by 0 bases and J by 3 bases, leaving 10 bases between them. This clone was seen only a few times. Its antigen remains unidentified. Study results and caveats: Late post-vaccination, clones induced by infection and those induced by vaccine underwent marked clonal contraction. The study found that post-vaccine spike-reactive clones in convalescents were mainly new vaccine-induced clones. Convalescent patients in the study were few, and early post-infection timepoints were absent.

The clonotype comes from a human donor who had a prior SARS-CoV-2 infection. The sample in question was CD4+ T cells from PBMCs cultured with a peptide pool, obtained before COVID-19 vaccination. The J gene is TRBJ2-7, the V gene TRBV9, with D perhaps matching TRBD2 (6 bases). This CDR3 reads CASSVGGEHYEQYF. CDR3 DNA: TGTGCCAGCAGCGTAGGGGGGGAACACTACGAGCAGTACTTC. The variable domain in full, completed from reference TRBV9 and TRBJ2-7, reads DSGVTQTPKHLITATGQRVTLRCSPRSGDLSVYWYQQSLDQGLQFLIQYYNGEERAKGNILERFSAQQFPDLHSELNLSSLELGDSALYFCASSVGGEHYEQYFGPGTRLTVT.